The 7 T cell receptor beta chains below come from one sample, sequenced in a study of T cells in Graves' hyperthyroidism and ophthalmopathy. Researchers took RNA transcripts and amplified the TCR beta CDR3 regions from them. Initially, a first-round RT-PCR of the TCR CDR3 employed the HTBI primer set. TCRdb passed the multiplex PCR reads through MiXCR, listing each CDR3 protein once. Among hundreds of thousands of distinct CDR3 sequences listed, about 20% were seen once. Sequencing was carried out using blood. The source of these receptors is a man aged 40-49 years with Graves' ophthalmopathy.

This chain uses TRBV29-1 with TRBJ1-2; D may be TRBD1 (5 bases). Trimming removed 5 bases at V and 6 bases at J, with 16 bases between. The CDR3 extends over 13 amino acids. CDR1 is SQVTM and CDR2 is ANQGSEA in the germline V gene. For the CDR3, the DNA is TGCAGCGTTCAGGACGGCCCAGGGAATGGCTACACCTTC. Amino acids: CSVQDGPGNGYTF.

This clonotype has a handful of counts. The chain joins TRBV20-1 to TRBJ2-1; 7 bases align to TRBD2. The CDR3 length is 15 residues. Trimming at V came to 1 base and at J to 4 bases, leaving 7 bases not matched to a gene. CDR1 and CDR2 (germline): DFQATT, SNEGSKA (reference sequence). As DNA, the CDR3 is TGCAGTGCTAGAGCGAGCGGGACTACTTACAATGAGCAGTTCTTC. Its protein is CSARASGTTYNEQFF.

This clonotype has just a few counts. Mismatch with germline at one junction end may stem from a read error. The V call is TRBV7-7, the J call TRBJ2-5, with 9 nucleotides matching TRBD1. The CDR3 covers 15 residues. Germline CDR1 and CDR2: SSHAT and FNYEAQ (reference sequence). CDR3 region: CASSFTGGGRETQYF. CDR3 in DNA: TGTGCTAGCAGCTTTACAGGGGGCGGTAGGGAGACCCAGTACTTC.

This clonotype was detected ten times or more. This chain links TRBV4-1 with TRBJ2-5; 10 bases map to TRBD2. The V gene end was trimmed by 1 base and the J gene end by 5 bases; junction bases not matched to a gene: 4. The germline V gene has CDR1 MGHRA and CDR2 YSYEKL. There are 15 residues in the CDR3. For the CDR3, the DNA is TGCGCCAGCAGCCAAGGTCCTAGCGGGGGTGAGACCCAGTACTTC. Translating gives CASSQGPSGGETQYF.

The V gene is TRBV6-2 or TRBV6-3, the J gene TRBJ1-1; no clear D gene. Trimming cost V 5 bases and J 4 bases, with 5 bases left between them. From germline, CDR1 is MNHEY and CDR2 SVGEGT. The CDR3 sequence is 11 residues long. In DNA form, the CDR3 reads TGTGCCAGCAGTAGCCTCACTGAAGCTTTCTTT. Its translation is CASSSLTEAFF.

The V and J genes are TRBV30 and TRBJ2-7, with 8 positions matching TRBD1. The CDR3 length is 14 residues. The germline V gene encodes CDR1 GTSNPN and CDR2 SVGIG (reference sequence). V lost 2 bases and J lost 1; bases outside the gene matches: 4. The CDR3 DNA reads TGTGCCTGGAGTCAGAGACAGGGGTCCTACGAGCAGTACTTC. Its translation: CAWSQRQGSYEQYF.

This clonotype was detected many times. V is TRBV12-3 or TRBV12-4 and J is TRBJ2-3, with TRBD2 matching 10 bases. The CDR3 loop spans 17 amino acids. V was pared by 6 bases and J by 6 bases, with 15 bases of the junction left unmatched. The DNA for the CDR3 is TGTGCCAGCAGCTCATCTAGCGGGAGTCCCCCGCTGGATACGCAGTATTTT. It yields the protein CASSSSSGSPPLDTQYF.